This T cell receptor beta chain was identified during a study of T cells in Graves' hyperthyroidism and ophthalmopathy. Researchers amplified the TCR beta CDR3 regions from RNA transcripts. A first-round RT-PCR of the TCR CDR3 used the HTBI primer set. TCRdb re-called the multiplex PCR reads with MiXCR, one entry per CDR3 protein. The sample has 300,000 to 350,000 distinct CDR3 sequences, 15% to 20% seen once. Uncontrolled infection, other autoimmune disease, pregnancy or lactation excluded patients. The PBMCs were taken from 10 ml of fresh peripheral blood. There are many counts of this clonotype. What it recognizes is unknown. Notes on the study in general: Researchers found most expanded thyroid clonotypes above 0.001 in blood as well. The authors' 13 V-J model separated ophthalmopathy from stable hyperthyroidism.

The sequence was obtained from a man aged 30-40 years with Graves' hyperthyroidism. Source material: blood.

The CDR3 reads CSARMVTDPYEQYF. CDR3 DNA: TGCAGTGCTAGAATGGTTACGGATCCCTACGAGCAGTACTTC. The chain is built from TRBV20-1 and TRBJ2-7; no definite D call. The CDR3 is made up of 14 amino acids. Germline V lookup: CDR1 DFQATT, CDR2 SNEGSKA (reference sequence). Trimming shortened V by 2 bases and J by 2 bases, and 13 bases separated the two germline ends.